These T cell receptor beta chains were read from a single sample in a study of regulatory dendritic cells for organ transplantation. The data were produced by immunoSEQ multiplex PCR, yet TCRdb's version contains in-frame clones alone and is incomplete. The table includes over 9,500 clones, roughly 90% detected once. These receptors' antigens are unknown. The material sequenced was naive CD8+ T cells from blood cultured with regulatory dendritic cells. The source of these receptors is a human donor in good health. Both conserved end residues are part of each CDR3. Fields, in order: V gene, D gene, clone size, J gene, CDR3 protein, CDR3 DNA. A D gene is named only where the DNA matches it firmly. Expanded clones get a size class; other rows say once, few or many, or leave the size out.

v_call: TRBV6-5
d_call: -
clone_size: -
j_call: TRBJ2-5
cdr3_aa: CASSYSGTQETQYF
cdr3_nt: TGTGCCAGCAGTTACTCGGGGACCCAAGAGACCCAGTACTTC

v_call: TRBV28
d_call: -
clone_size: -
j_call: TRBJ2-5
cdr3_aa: CASSGNRALIEETQYF
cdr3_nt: TGTGCCAGCAGTGGCAACAGGGCTCTGATCGAAGAGACCCAGTACTTC

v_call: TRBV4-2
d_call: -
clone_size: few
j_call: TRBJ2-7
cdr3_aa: CASSQGRASSYEQYF
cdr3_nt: TGTGCCAGCAGCCAAGGCCGGGCCTCGAGCTACGAGCAGTACTTC

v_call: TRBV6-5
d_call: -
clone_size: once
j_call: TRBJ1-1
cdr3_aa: CASGYPYGGEAFF
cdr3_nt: TGTGCCAGTGGATACCCTTACGGGGGTGAAGCTTTCTTT

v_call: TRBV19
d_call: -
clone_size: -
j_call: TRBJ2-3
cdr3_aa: CASSPSWGTDTQYF
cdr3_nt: TGTGCCAGTAGTCCGTCGTGGGGGACAGATACGCAGTATTTT

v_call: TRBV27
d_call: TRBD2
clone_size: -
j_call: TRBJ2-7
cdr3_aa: CASGTLAGGGNSEQYF
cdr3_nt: TGTGCCAGCGGTACTCTAGCGGGAGGAGGTAATAGCGAGCAGTACTTC

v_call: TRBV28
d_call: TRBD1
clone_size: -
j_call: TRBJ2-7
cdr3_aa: CASSHRGHYEQYF
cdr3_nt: TGTGCCAGCAGCCACAGGGGGCATTACGAGCAGTACTTC

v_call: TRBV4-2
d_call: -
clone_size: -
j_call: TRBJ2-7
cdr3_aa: CASSQGGFEQYF
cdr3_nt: TGTGCCAGCAGCCAAGGGGGCTTTGAACAGTACTTC

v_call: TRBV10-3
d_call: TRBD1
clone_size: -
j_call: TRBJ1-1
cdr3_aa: CAIRGTGDRDTPEAFF
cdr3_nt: TGTGCCATCAGGGGGACCGGGGACAGGGATACTCCGGAAGCTTTCTTT

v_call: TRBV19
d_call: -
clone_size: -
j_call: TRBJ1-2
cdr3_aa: CARGQRSNYGYTF
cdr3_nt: TGTGCCAGAGGACAGCGTTCTAACTATGGCTACACCTTC

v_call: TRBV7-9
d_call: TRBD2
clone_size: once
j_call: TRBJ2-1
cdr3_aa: CASWGTSSYNEQFF
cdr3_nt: TGTGCCAGCTGGGGGACTAGCTCCTACAATGAGCAGTTCTTC

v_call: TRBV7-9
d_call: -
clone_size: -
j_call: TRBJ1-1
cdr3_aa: CASSLLARMNTEAFF
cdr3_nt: TGTGCCAGCAGCTTACTCGCCAGGATGAACACTGAAGCTTTCTTT

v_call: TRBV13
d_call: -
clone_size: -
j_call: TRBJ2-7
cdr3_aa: CASSLISEGHYEQYF
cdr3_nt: TGTGCCAGCAGCTTAATTAGCGAAGGCCATTACGAGCAGTACTTC

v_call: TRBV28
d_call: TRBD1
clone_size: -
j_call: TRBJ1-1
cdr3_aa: CASSYERQGWTFF
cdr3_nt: TGTGCCAGCAGTTACGAACGACAGGGTTGGACTTTCTTT

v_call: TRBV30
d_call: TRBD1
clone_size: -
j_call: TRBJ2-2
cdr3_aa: CAWSVGQGVTGELFF
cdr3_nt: TGTGCCTGGAGTGTGGGGCAGGGGGTTACCGGGGAGCTGTTTTTT

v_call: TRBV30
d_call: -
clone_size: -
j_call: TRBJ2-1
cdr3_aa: CAWSPRDNEQFF
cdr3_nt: TGTGCCTGGAGTCCCAGGGACAATGAGCAGTTCTTC

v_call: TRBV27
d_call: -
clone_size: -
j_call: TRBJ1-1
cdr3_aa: CASSIRRTVNTEAFF
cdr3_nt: TGTGCCAGCAGTATCAGGAGAACGGTGAACACTGAAGCTTTCTTT

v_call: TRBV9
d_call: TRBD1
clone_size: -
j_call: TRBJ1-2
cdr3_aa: CASSQDRDYGYTF
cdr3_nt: TGTGCCAGCAGCCAAGACAGGGACTATGGCTACACCTTC

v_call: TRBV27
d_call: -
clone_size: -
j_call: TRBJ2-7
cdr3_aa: CASSPGLSPNPYEQYF
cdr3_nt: TGTGCCAGCAGTCCCGGACTCTCTCCTAACCCCTACGAGCAGTACTTC

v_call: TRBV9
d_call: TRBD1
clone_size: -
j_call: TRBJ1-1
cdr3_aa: CASGRDRRRVGTEAFF
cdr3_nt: TGTGCCAGCGGCCGGGACAGGCGGAGGGTAGGTACTGAAGCTTTCTTT

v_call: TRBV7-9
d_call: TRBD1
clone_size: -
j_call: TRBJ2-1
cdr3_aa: CASSSPGQGAKWEQFF
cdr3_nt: TGTGCCAGCAGCTCCCCGGGACAGGGGGCAAAGTGGGAGCAGTTCTTC

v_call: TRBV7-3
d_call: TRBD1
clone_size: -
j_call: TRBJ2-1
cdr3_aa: CASSNRDRGQGEQFF
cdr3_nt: TGTGCCAGCAGCAACCGGGACAGGGGGCAGGGAGAGCAGTTCTTC

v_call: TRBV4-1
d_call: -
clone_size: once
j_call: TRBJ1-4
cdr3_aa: CASSQVFTGGPNEKLFF
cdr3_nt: TGCGCCAGCAGCCAAGTTTTCACGGGGGGCCCTAATGAAAAACTGTTTTTT

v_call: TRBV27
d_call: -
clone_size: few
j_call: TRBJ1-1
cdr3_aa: CASSSGTEAFF
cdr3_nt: TGTGCCAGCAGTTCCGGGACTGAAGCTTTCTTT

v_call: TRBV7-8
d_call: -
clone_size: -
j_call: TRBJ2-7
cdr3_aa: CASSLFGNDYEQYF
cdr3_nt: TGTGCCAGCAGCTTATTTGGCAACGACTACGAGCAGTACTTC

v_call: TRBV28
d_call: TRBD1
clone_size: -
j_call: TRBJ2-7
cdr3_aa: CASSFNPGQGSYEQYF
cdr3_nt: TGTGCCAGCAGTTTCAACCCGGGACAGGGCTCCTACGAGCAGTACTTC

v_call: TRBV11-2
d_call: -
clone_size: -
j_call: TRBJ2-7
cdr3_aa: CASSLTGTLGYEQYF
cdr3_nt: TGTGCCAGCAGCTTGACCGGGACTTTAGGCTACGAGCAGTACTTC

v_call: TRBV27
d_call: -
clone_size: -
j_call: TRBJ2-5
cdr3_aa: CASSSQAEQETQYF
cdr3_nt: TGTGCCAGCAGCTCTCAGGCGGAACAAGAGACCCAGTACTTC

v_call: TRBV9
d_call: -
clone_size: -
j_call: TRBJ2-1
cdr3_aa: CASSVDGVKRGEQFF
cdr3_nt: TGTGCCAGCAGCGTAGATGGGGTAAAACGGGGTGAGCAGTTCTTC

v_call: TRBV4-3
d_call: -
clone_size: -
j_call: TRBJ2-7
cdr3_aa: CASSQDLGPLYEQYF
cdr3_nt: TGCGCCAGCAGCCAAGATTTAGGTCCTCTCTACGAGCAGTACTTC

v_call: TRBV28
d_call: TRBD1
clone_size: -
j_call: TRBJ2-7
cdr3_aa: CASTPRYRGSYEQYF
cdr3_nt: TGTGCCAGCACGCCTAGATACAGGGGCTCCTACGAGCAGTACTTC

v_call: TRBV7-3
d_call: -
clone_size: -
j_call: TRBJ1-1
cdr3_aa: CASSLDPRYRSKNTEAFF
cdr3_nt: TGTGCCAGCAGCTTAGACCCGAGATACAGGTCTAAGAACACTGAAGCTTTCTTT

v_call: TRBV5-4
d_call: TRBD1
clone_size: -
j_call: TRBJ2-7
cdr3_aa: CASSPVTGKANYEQYF
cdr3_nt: TGTGCCAGCAGTCCTGTGACAGGGAAGGCTAACTACGAGCAGTACTTC

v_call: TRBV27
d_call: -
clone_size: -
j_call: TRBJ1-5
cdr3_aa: CASRQSNQPQHF
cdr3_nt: TGTGCCAGCAGGCAGAGCAATCAGCCCCAGCATTTT

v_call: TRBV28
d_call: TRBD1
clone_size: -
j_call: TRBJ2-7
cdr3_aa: CASSFFVGTVLYEQYF
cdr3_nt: TGTGCCAGCAGTTTTTTTGTCGGGACAGTGCTCTACGAGCAGTACTTC

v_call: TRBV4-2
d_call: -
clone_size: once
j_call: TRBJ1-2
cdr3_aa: CASSQDPGTGNYYGYTF
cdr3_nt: TGTGCCAGCAGCCAAGATCCGGGTACTGGGAATTACTATGGCTACACCTTC

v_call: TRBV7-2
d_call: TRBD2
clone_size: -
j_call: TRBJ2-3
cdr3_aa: CASRAGLAGRTDTQYF
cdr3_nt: TGTGCCAGCAGAGCCGGACTAGCGGGAAGAACAGATACGCAGTATTTT

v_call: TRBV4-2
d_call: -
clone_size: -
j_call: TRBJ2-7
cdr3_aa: CASSQERVSSYEQYF
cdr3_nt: TGTGCCAGCAGCCAAGAAAGGGTATCCTCCTACGAGCAGTACTTC

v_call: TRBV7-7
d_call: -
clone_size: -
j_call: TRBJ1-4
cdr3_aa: CASSPPELDGDREKLFF
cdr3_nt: TGTGCTAGCAGCCCTCCGGAGTTGGACGGCGATCGGGAAAAACTGTTTTTT

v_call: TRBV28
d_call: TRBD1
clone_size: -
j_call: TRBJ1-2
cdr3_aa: CASSLGQGVGYTF
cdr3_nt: TGTGCCAGCAGTTTAGGACAGGGGGTAGGCTACACCTTC

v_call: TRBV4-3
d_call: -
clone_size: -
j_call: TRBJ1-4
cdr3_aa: CASSQDGGGEKLFF
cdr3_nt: TGCGCCAGCAGCCAAGATGGGGGGGGTGAAAAACTGTTTTTT

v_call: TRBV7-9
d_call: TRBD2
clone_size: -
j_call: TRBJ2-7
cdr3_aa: CASSLAPSGGTYEQYF
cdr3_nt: TGTGCCAGCAGCTTAGCCCCTAGCGGGGGCACCTACGAGCAGTACTTC

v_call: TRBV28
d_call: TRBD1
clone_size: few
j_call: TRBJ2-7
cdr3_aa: CASSPGTGPYEQYF
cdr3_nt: TGTGCCAGCAGTCCCGGGACAGGGCCCTACGAGCAGTACTTC

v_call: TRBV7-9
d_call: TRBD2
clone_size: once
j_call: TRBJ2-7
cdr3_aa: CASSPSPSGASYEQYF
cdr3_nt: TGTGCCAGCAGCCCTTCTCCTAGCGGGGCCTCCTACGAGCAGTACTTC

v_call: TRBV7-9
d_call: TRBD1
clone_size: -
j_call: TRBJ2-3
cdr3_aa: CASSQGQGPDTQYF
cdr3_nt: TGTGCCAGCAGCCAGGGACAGGGGCCAGATACGCAGTATTTT

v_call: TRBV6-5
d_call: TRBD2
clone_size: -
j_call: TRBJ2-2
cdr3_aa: CASSYSLAVPPGELFF
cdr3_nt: TGTGCCAGCAGTTACTCACTAGCGGTCCCTCCGGGGGAGCTGTTTTTT

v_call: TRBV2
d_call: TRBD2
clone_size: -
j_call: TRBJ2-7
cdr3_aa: CASGGDWRPYEQYF
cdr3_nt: TGTGCCAGCGGGGGGGACTGGAGGCCCTACGAGCAGTACTTC

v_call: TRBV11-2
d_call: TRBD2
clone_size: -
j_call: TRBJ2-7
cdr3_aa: CASSSGGPYEQYF
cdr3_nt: TGTGCCAGCAGCTCGGGAGGGCCTTACGAGCAGTACTTC

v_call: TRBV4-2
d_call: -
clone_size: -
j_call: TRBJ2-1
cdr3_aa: CASSQEVWQGDHEQFF
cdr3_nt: TGTGCCAGCAGCCAAGAGGTTTGGCAGGGTGATCATGAGCAGTTCTTC

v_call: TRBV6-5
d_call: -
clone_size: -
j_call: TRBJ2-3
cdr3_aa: CASSPLGGSTDTQYF
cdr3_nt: TGTGCCAGCAGCCCCCTTGGGGGTAGCACAGATACGCAGTATTTT

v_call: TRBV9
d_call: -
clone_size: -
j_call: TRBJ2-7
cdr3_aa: CASSVEGIPSYEQYF
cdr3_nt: TGTGCCAGCAGCGTTGAGGGGATCCCCTCCTACGAGCAGTACTTC

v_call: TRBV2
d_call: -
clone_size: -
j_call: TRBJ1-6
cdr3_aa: CASSELGEESSPLHF
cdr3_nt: TGTGCCAGCAGTGAGTTGGGGGAGGAGAGTTCACCCCTCCACTTT

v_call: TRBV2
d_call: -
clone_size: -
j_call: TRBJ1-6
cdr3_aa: CASSDPGSYNSPLHF
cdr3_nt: TGTGCCAGCAGTGATCCAGGCTCCTATAATTCACCCCTCCACTTT